This T cell receptor (beta chain) was recovered during a study of CD8 T cells in ankylosing spondylitis. The CDR3 is made up of 13 amino acids. Germline V lookup: CDR1 MNHNY, CDR2 SVGAGI (reference sequence). The V end was cut by 6 bases, the J end by 2 bases, with 10 bases between. This clonotype was seen ten or more times. Its antigen is currently unknown. Quantitative 5'-RACE was performed with molecular barcodes, and it yielded the TCR beta libraries. One entry per CDR3 protein results from TCRdb running MiXCR on the 5' RACE reads. Of roughly 230,000 distinct CDR3 sequences detected, under 12% appear once; the ten largest clones hold about 3%. Overall study findings and caveats: The clones that were linked to disease were reported to be significantly enriched in matched synovial fluid samples from ankylosing spondylitis patients. Ankylosing spondylitis blood appeared to carry a characteristic TCR beta motif of seven to nine highly homologous variants.

J is TRBJ2-5 and V is TRBV6-6; a possible D gene is TRBD1 (6 bases). Sequenced input: blood, either unsorted or a sorted T cell fraction (not recorded which). This TCR came from a male donor with ankylosing spondylitis or in good health (not recorded which). The CDR3 reads CASRQGPQETQYF. The CDR3 nucleotides read TGTGCCAGCAGACAGGGACCACAAGAGACCCAGTACTTC.